The clone carrying this TCR beta chain was detected many times. One end of the junction fails to match germline, which may point to a read error. This record belongs to a study of T cells in Graves' hyperthyroidism and ophthalmopathy. Amplified regions were TCR beta CDR3 sequences from RNA transcripts. TCR CDR3 regions were first amplified by RT-PCR with HTBI primers. In TCRdb, the multiplex PCR reads were re-called with MiXCR into one record per CDR3 protein. Found here are about 400,000 distinct CDR3 sequences, about 16% of them singletons; the top ten hold over 25%. The clonotype was recovered from a woman in her 30s with Graves' hyperthyroidism. Source material: blood.

CDR3 in DNA: TGCGCCAGCAGCTTGGTTCCGGAGACCCAGTACTTC. It yields the protein CASSLVPETQYF. The chain couples TRBV13 to TRBJ2-5; D is uncertain. The germline V gene encodes CDR1 PRHDT and CDR2 FYEKMQ (reference sequence). The CDR3 spans 12 residues.